The 11 T cell receptor beta chains presented below share a single source sample, sequenced in a study of sequential checkpoint blockade in melanoma. Produced via immunoSEQ multiplex PCR; TCRdb's table is partial and in-frame only. The sample has under 20,000 clones; around 78% are singletons. The sample's treatment: randomized to nivolumab then ipilimumab (arm A) or the reverse (arm B). This material consisted of CD8+ T cells sorted from blood (inferred from file names), taken from a patient given nivolumab and ipilimumab in sequence. These receptor sequences come from a human donor with melanoma.

The J gene is TRBJ2-5, the V gene TRBV7-9, with 7 bases aligning to TRBD1. The trim removed 1 base at V and 1 base at J, leaving 6 bases unmatched. CDR3 size: 16 residues. Germline V gene lookup returns CDR1 SEHNR and CDR2 FQNEAQ (reference sequence). For the CDR3, the DNA is TGTGCCAGCAGCTTAGGGGTAGGGACAGTCCAAGAGACCCAGTACTTC. Amino acids: CASSLGVGTVQETQYF.

This clone was counted a few times. The V gene is TRBV30, the J gene TRBJ2-5, with 7 bases fitting TRBD2. The V gene end was trimmed by 2 bases and the J gene end by 5 bases; junction bases not matched to a gene: 11. The CDR3 totals 15 residues. CDR1 and CDR2 from the germline V gene are GTSNPN and SVGIG (reference sequence). This CDR3 is CAWSPNGGLWETQYF. CDR3 DNA: TGTGCCTGGAGTCCCAACGGGGGGTTGTGGGAGACCCAGTACTTC.

The chain employs TRBV4-1 and TRBJ2-5, with 7 bases identical to TRBD1. The V gene end was trimmed by 1 base and the J gene end by 3 bases; junction bases not matched to a gene: 8. This CDR3 is built from 16 residues. Germline CDR1 reads MGHRA; CDR2 reads YSYEKL. DNA of the CDR3: TGCGCCAGCAGCCAAGGGACAGGCATAAAGAAAGAGACCCAGTACTTC. This gives the protein CASSQGTGIKKETQYF.

This chain connects TRBV5-1 to TRBJ2-1; 13 nucleotides match TRBD2. Germline V gene data show CDR1 as SGHRS and CDR2 as YFSETQ. CDR3 length: 16 residues. J gave up 4 bases and V 3 bases, and 4 bases lay outside the gene matches. The CDR3 DNA is TGCGCCAGCAGCTCGGGACTAGCGGGACCTTACAATGAGCAGTTCTTC. Protein sequence: CASSSGLAGPYNEQFF.

This chain joins TRBV9 and TRBJ1-1, with D perhaps matching TRBD1 (6 bases). Trimming left V 0 bases short and J 5 bases short, with 8 bases between. There are 13 residues in the CDR3. CDR1 is SGDLS, CDR2 YYNGEE, per germline. The CDR3 loop reads CASSVAGTTEAFF. CDR3 nucleotides: TGTGCCAGCAGCGTAGCTGGGACAACTGAAGCTTTCTTT.

The V call is TRBV28, the J call TRBJ1-2, with 8 nucleotides matching TRBD1. CDR1 and CDR2 (germline): MDHEN, SYDVKM. With V trimmed by 1 base and J by 14 bases, 12 bases remained unmatched. The CDR3 has 14 residues. CDR3 DNA sequence: TGTGCCAGCAGTTTATCTCCCGGGACAGGAGGGAAAACCTTC. Amino acid sequence: CASSLSPGTGGKTF.

This chain uses TRBV19 with TRBJ2-7, with 9 bases lining up with TRBD1. CDR3 length: 16 amino acids. Germline V gene lookup returns CDR1 LNHDA and CDR2 SQIVND (reference sequence). Unmatched junction bases numbered 9, after V lost 2 bases and J lost 4 bases. The CDR3 spells CASSIFWTGAGYEQYF. The CDR3 bases are TGTGCCAGTAGTATATTCTGGACAGGGGCCGGATACGAGCAGTACTTC.

Notes on this clone: Since the CDR3 does not end with the conserved phenylalanine or tryptophan, this likely comes from a read error. The chain recombines TRBV28 with TRBJ1-1; D gene uncertain. The germline V gene has CDR1 MDHEN and CDR2 SYDVKM. The CDR3 runs 13 residues. V lost 7 bases to trimming and J lost 0 bases, with 9 bases between them. DNA for the CDR3: TGTGCCAGCACCTTCGGGATGAACACTGAAGCTTTCCTT. This translates into CASTFGMNTEAFL.

This clone was counted only a few times. The rearrangement joins TRBV28 to TRBJ2-7; D is possibly TRBD1 (6 bases). The CDR3 is made up of 11 amino acids. V was trimmed by 11 bases and J by 2 bases, leaving 10 bases between them. Germline V gene data show CDR1 as MDHEN and CDR2 as SYDVKM. DNA of the CDR3: TGTGCCGCGACAGGAACCTACGAGCAGTACTTC. It yields the protein CAATGTYEQYF.

The genes are TRBV11-2 and TRBJ1-2; TRBD1 matches at 7 bases. The CDR3 runs to 14 residues. J was trimmed by 3 bases and V by 3 bases; bases with no gene match: 4. Germline V gene data show CDR1 as SGHAT and CDR2 as FQNNGV. In DNA, the CDR3 is TGTGCCAGCAGCTTCGACAGGGTCTACTATGGCTACACCTTC. This gives the protein CASSFDRVYYGYTF.

There are a few counts of this clone. The chain combines TRBV7-9 with TRBJ1-2, with 9 bases aligning to TRBD1. Germline lookup yields CDR1 SEHNR and CDR2 FQNEAQ (reference sequence). J was trimmed by 6 bases and V by 1 base; bases with no gene match: 3. CDR3 length equals 14 residues. CDR3 region: CASSLVGQGDGYTF. The DNA of the CDR3 is TGTGCCAGCAGCTTAGTGGGACAGGGCGATGGCTACACCTTC. Full variable domain (rest looked up from reference TRBV7-9 and TRBJ1-2): DTGVSQNPRHKITKRGQNVTFRCDPISEHNRLYWYRQTLGQGPEFLTYFQNEAQLEKSRLLSDRFSAERPKGSFSTLEIQRTEQGDSAMYLCASSLVGQGDGYTFGSGTRLTVV.